This T cell receptor beta chain was found in a study of beta chain features in type 1 diabetes. Study outcomes and limitations: Shortening of TCRB CDR3s, moderate but significant, appeared in all four CD4+ subsets of Type 1 diabetes patients.

This clone was counted between two and nine times. Antigen: not known. Looked up from germline, CDR1 is LGHNA and CDR2 is YSLEER. CDR3 size: 19 residues. V shed 0 bases, J shed 8 bases, and the junction held 13 bases outside the gene matches. The investigators reverse transcribed all of the isolated RNA, so they sequenced expressed TCRB transcripts. Measured with immunoSEQ multiplex PCR; TCRdb has only the in-frame clones, and not every one. This sample has 300,000 or so clones, with approximately 10% found just once. This sequence joins TRBV4-3 and TRBJ2-1, with 13 positions matching TRBD2. This sequence originates from a man aged 25 to 40 with type 1 diabetes. Source material: central memory CD4+ T cells from blood. The CDR3 loop reads CASSQDTTPTSGGAYEQFF. The CDR3, as DNA: TGCGCCAGCAGCCAAGATACCACCCCCACTAGCGGGGGGGCTTATGAGCAGTTCTTC.